Below, 9 T cell receptor beta chains from the same sample are listed, as sequenced in a study of regulatory T cells in long-lasting Graves disease. The TCR beta library used iRepertoire HTBI primers with Arm-PCR amplification of CDR3. TCRdb reprocessed the multiplex PCR reads with MiXCR, giving one entry per CDR3 protein. Altogether roughly 350,000 distinct CDR3 sequences are present, 15% to 20% being singletons, with the ten largest covering roughly 21%. Time point noted: newly diagnosed GD, antithyroid drugs for less than 3 months. The TCR library used RNA extracted from PBMCs. The sample also formed part of further work on T cells in Graves' hyperthyroidism and ophthalmopathy.

Sample: peripheral blood mononuclear cells (PBMCs), taken at new diagnosis, from a patient treated with antithyroid drugs. These receptors were collected from a woman aged 18 to 35 with Graves disease.

The chain links TRBV20-1 to TRBJ2-3; 7 bases line up with TRBD2. Germline assignment: CDR1 DFQATT and CDR2 SNEGSKA (reference sequence). V lost 4 bases to trimming and J lost 6 bases; unmatched junction nucleotides: 10. The CDR3 has 14 residues. The CDR3 region has the DNA TGCAGTGCTACCGAGGGGCGGGGGAAGGATACGCAGTATTTT. Translating it yields CSATEGRGKDTQYF.

V gene TRBV10-3 combines with J gene TRBJ2-7, with TRBD2 matching over 9 bases. CDR1 is ENHRY, CDR2 SYGVKD, per germline. The V segment lost 6 bases and the J segment 6 bases; nucleotides outside the gene matches: 6. This CDR3 region has 13 residues. The CDR3 nucleotides read TGTGCCATCAGCTTGACTAGCGGCCGCGAGCAGTACTTC. It yields the protein CAISLTSGREQYF.

This clonotype has just a few counts. This chain uses TRBV20-1 with TRBJ2-5; 13 bases line up with TRBD2. The CDR3 totals 17 residues. Germline lookup yields CDR1 DFQATT and CDR2 SNEGSKA (reference sequence). The trim removed 0 bases at V and 2 bases at J, leaving 6 bases unmatched. DNA for the CDR3: TGCAGTGCTAGAGATGAACTAGCGGGAGGGGATCAAGAGACCCAGTACTTC. Amino acid sequence: CSARDELAGGDQETQYF.

This clonotype has only a few counts. This chain uses TRBV20-1 with TRBJ2-1, with 7 bases aligning to TRBD1. Germline CDR1 reads DFQATT; CDR2 reads SNEGSKA (reference sequence). This CDR3 contains 14 residues. The V and J ends lost 2 bases and 5 bases, in that order; junction bases with no gene match: 6. The CDR3 loop reads CSARSRTGHNEQFF. In DNA, the CDR3 is TGCAGTGCTAGAAGCCGGACAGGTCACAATGAGCAGTTCTTC.

In the case of this clonotype: Since a much larger clone is just one base distant, this may be a read error. The CDR3 ends on some other residue instead of the conserved phenylalanine or tryptophan, so this is likely a read error. The chain is built from TRBV12-3 or TRBV12-4 and TRBJ1-1; 7 bases fit TRBD1. Unmatched junction bases numbered 3, after V lost 4 bases and J lost 1 base. This CDR3 spans 14 amino acids. This CDR3 reads CASSSRDRNTEAFS. The CDR3 DNA sequence: TGTGCCAGCAGTTCCCGGGACAGGAACACTGAAGCTTTCTCT.

A remark on this clonotype: A single base separates this from a much larger clone, so it may be a read error. The chain uses TRBV28 and TRBJ1-1; weak D call: TRBD1 (5 bases). Germline values: CDR1 MDHEN, CDR2 SYDVKM. The CDR3 runs to 11 residues. The CDR3 region is CVSRWGTQAFF. DNA for the CDR3: TGTGTCAGCAGATGGGGGACCCAAGCTTTCTTT.

This clonotype was seen repeatedly, ten times or more. V and J are TRBV20-1 and TRBJ2-5, with D possibly being TRBD2 (6 bases). V dropped 2 bases and J dropped 2 bases, with 12 bases sitting between them. Germline V gene sequence: CDR1 DFQATT, CDR2 SNEGSKA (reference sequence). The CDR3 spans 14 residues. CDR3 residues: CSARRPGGQETQYF. The CDR3 DNA reads as TGCAGTGCTAGAAGGCCTGGGGGGCAAGAGACCCAGTACTTC.

This clonotype was picked up a small number of times. The rearrangement links TRBV3-1 to TRBJ2-7, with TRBD1 matching over 7 bases. The CDR3 length is 14 residues. Unmatched junction bases numbered 6, after V lost 4 bases and J lost 3 bases. The germline CDR1 and CDR2 sequences are LGHDT and YNNKEL (reference sequence). The CDR3 coding sequence is TGTGCCAGCAGCCTTCGGACAGGTAACTACGAGCAGTACTTC. Its translation: CASSLRTGNYEQYF.

This chain uses TRBV6-2 or TRBV6-3 with TRBJ1-3, with unresolved D. CDR1 is MNHEY, CDR2 SVGEGT, per germline. The CDR3 covers 12 residues. V lost 2 bases to trimming and J lost 4 bases, with 3 bases between them. This chain's CDR3 is CASSYAGNTIYF. The CDR3 coding sequence is TGTGCCAGCAGTTACGCAGGAAACACCATATATTTT.